This TCR beta chain is drawn from a study of blood T cells in healthy people across ages. Points from the study as a whole: Those diversity estimates obtained from one million T cells were thought to be underestimates.

Isolation yielded PBMCs, at least 7 million per sample, in every case. This clonotype was seen more than once but under ten times. Its specificity is unknown. This CDR3 is 14 amino acids long. From germline, CDR1 is LGHNA and CDR2 YSLEER. Trimming removed 0 bases from V and 4 bases from J, with 7 bases in between. It was with a sample-barcoded 5' primer and a J-beta primer mix that a second PCR of about 6 to 12 cycles was run. Through a template-switch adaptor with 12 random nucleotides, each cDNA molecule received a tag. One entry per CDR3 protein, called by TCRdb with MiXCR from the 5' RACE reads. The sample yields 450,000 to 700,000 distinct CDR3 sequences, roughly 29% seen once.

The chain recombines TRBV4-3 with TRBJ1-5; no firm D call. Material: blood. The source is a woman aged 70-85 years in good health. The CDR3 region is CASSQDFANQPQHF. CDR3 nucleotide sequence: TGCGCCAGCAGCCAAGACTTTGCGAATCAGCCCCAGCATTTT.